The 24 T cell receptor beta chains listed next were all sequenced from one sample in a study of glioma-infiltrating T cells. Amplification of TCR alpha and beta CDR3 regions from RNA used iRepertoire nested multiplex PCR. Each CDR3 protein gets one entry after TCRdb re-called the multiplex PCR reads with MiXCR. Seen here are 160,000 or so distinct CDR3 sequences, approximately 40% observed once, and the top ten hold roughly 5.4%. Input material: glioma tissue, nonneoplastic brain tissue, or PBMCs (not recorded which). Every receptor here comes from a human donor with low-grade glioma or glioblastoma, undergoing nonglioma brain surgery, or in good health (not recorded which).

This clonotype was seen just once. This clone may be a read error of a much larger clone one base away. The rearrangement links TRBV6-2 or TRBV6-3 to TRBJ1-1; possibly TRBD1 for D (5 bases). Germline loops: CDR1 MNHEY, CDR2 SVGEGT. The CDR3 length is 17 residues. V was shortened by 10 bases and J by 1 base, with 25 bases between the two germline ends. DNA for the CDR3: TGTGCCACCTGCTCTGGGGCCCGGAGATTAAAGAACACTGAAGCTTTCTTT. Translation gives CATCSGARRLKNTEAFF.

On this clonotype: A read error is possible here, since a much larger clone lies one base away. This chain connects TRBV3-1 to TRBJ1-2; D remains unclear. CDR1 and CDR2 (germline): LGHDT, YNNKEL (reference sequence). CDR3 length: 14 residues. The CDR3 loop is CASSQGGNDDGHTF. CDR3 bases: TGTGCCAGCAGCCAAGGGGGAAACGACGATGGCCACACCTTC.

CDR3 nucleotide sequence: TGTGCCAGTAGTGACAGGGGGACTGCTGAGGGCTACACCTTC. Residues: CASSDRGTAEGYTF. The chain has TRBV19 and TRBJ1-2; 9 bases are shared with TRBD1. V dropped 5 bases and J dropped 8; count of bases not matched to a gene: 9. Germline loops: CDR1 LNHDA, CDR2 SQIVND (reference sequence). This CDR3 comprises 14 residues.

This sequence joins TRBV28 and TRBJ1-1, with 7 bases lining up with TRBD1. Per germline, CDR1 MDHEN and CDR2 SYDVKM. The CDR3 extends over 15 amino acids. CDR3 in amino acids: CDRSPPGTAITEAFF. The CDR3 coding sequence is TGTGACAGAAGCCCTCCCGGGACAGCTATAACTGAAGCTTTCTTT. The full variable domain, rest sourced from reference TRBV28 and TRBJ1-1, is DVKVTQSSRYLVKRTGEKVFLECVQDMDHENMFWYRQDPGLGLRLIYFSYDVKMKEKGDIPEGYSVSREKKERFSLILESASTNQTSMYLCDRSPPGTAITEAFFGQGTRLTVV.

This clonotype was detected once. Being one base from a much bigger clone, this may be a read error. The chain recombines TRBV27 with TRBJ1-2, with D hard to call. Germline V CDR1 and CDR2: MNHEY, SMNVEV (reference sequence). This CDR3 is built from 16 residues. In DNA, the CDR3 is TGTACCAGCAGTCCCTCACTGGCAGGCTGGGGCTATGGCTACACCTTC. Amino acid sequence: CTSSPSLAGWGYGYTF.

As for this clonotype: A read error may produce the germline difference seen at one junction end. The gene calls are TRBV27 and TRBJ2-1; D is unresolved. This CDR3 has 15 amino acids. Germline values: CDR1 MNHEY, CDR2 SMNVEV (reference sequence). In DNA, the CDR3 is TGTGCCAGCATTAGTAGGATGGTACTCGACAATCAGCAGTTCTTC. Amino acid sequence: CASISRMVLDNQQFF.

This clonotype was counted only a few times. The chain couples TRBV12-3 or TRBV12-4 to TRBJ2-1, with 12 nucleotides matching TRBD2. The CDR3 is 15 amino acids. The J segment lost 7 bases and the V segment lost 5 bases, leaving 6 bases of the junction unmatched. CDR3 sequence: CASSRTSGILNEQFF. CDR3 in DNA: TGTGCCAGCAGTCGGACTAGCGGGATTTTGAATGAGCAGTTCTTC.

The chain uses TRBV5-1 and TRBJ2-1; tentative D call: TRBD1 (6 bases). This CDR3 comprises 15 residues. The V gene's germline CDR1 is SGHRS and CDR2 YFSETQ. V shed 0 bases and J shed 5 bases, with 12 bases lying between them. The CDR3 DNA reads as TGCGCCAGCAGCTTGGGAACAGGGTGGAACAATGAGCAGTTCTTC. This sequence encodes CASSLGTGWNNEQFF.

J is TRBJ2-7 and V is TRBV12-3 or TRBV12-4; 8 nucleotides line up with TRBD2. The CDR3 sequence is 13 residues long. V lost 4 bases and J lost 7; bases outside the gene matches: 6. The CDR3 reads CASSSRLAMEQYF. The CDR3 DNA reads as TGTGCCAGCAGTTCCCGACTAGCGATGGAGCAGTACTTC.

Turning to this clonotype: A read error may be the cause here, since a much bigger clone is one base away. The rearrangement uses TRBV6-1 and TRBJ2-5; no definite D call. Germline loops: CDR1 MNHNS, CDR2 SASEGT. The CDR3 covers 14 residues. V gave up 6 bases and J gave up 8 bases, with 19 bases separating them. CDR3 sequence: CASSRYTTPDTQYF. CDR3 coding DNA: TGTGCCAGCAGCCGATACACCACCCCAGACACCCAGTACTTC.

In this sample, this clonotype turned up many times. V usage is TRBV28 and J usage is TRBJ2-3; D gene unclear. In germline, CDR1 is MDHEN, CDR2 SYDVKM. The V and J ends lost 1 base and 7 bases respectively, with 6 bases between them. The CDR3 is 12 amino acids. The CDR3 is CASSLLGNTQYF. The CDR3 DNA is TGTGCCAGCAGTTTATTAGGGAATACGCAGTATTTT. Based on the CDR3 plus reference TRBV28 and TRBJ2-3, the full variable domain is DVKVTQSSRYLVKRTGEKVFLECVQDMDHENMFWYRQDPGLGLRLIYFSYDVKMKEKGDIPEGYSVSREKKERFSLILESASTNQTSMYLCASSLLGNTQYFGPGTRLTVL.

The genes are TRBV5-1 and TRBJ2-7, with unresolved D. Deletions cut 0 bases from V and 1 base from J, with 8 bases between. The length of the CDR3 is 14 residues. Germline loops: CDR1 SGHRS, CDR2 YFSETQ. The CDR3 coding sequence is TGCGCCAGCAGCTTGGAGGTAGTTTCCTACGAGCAGTACTTC. The encoded protein is CASSLEVVSYEQYF.

This clonotype was observed a single time. The gene calls are TRBV7-2 and TRBJ2-7; 10 nucleotides align to TRBD2. From germline, CDR1 is SGHTA and CDR2 FQGNSA. There are 14 residues in the CDR3. J was trimmed by 5 bases and V by 3 bases; bases with no gene match: 4. CDR3 in amino acids: CASSFLAGVHEQYF. DNA of the CDR3: TGTGCCAGCAGCTTTCTAGCGGGAGTCCACGAGCAGTACTTC.

This clonotype was picked up many times. The V call is TRBV7-9, the J call TRBJ2-1, with TRBD2 matching 10 bases. J lost 5 bases, V lost 8 bases, and 3 bases had no gene match. CDR1 SEHNR and CDR2 FQNEAQ come from the germline V gene (reference sequence). The CDR3 length is 13 residues. CDR3 sequence (DNA): TGTGCCAGCGGAGGACTAGCGGACAATGAGCAGTTCTTC. Its translation: CASGGLADNEQFF.

The CDR3 reads CASSITGNTPNQPQHF. Written as DNA, the CDR3 is TGTGCCAGTAGTATAACCGGGAACACTCCTAATCAGCCCCAGCATTTT. This chain uses TRBV19 with TRBJ1-5; D remains ambiguous. V was trimmed by 2 bases and J by 4 bases, leaving 15 bases between them. The length of the CDR3 is 16 residues. Germline V gives CDR1 LNHDA, CDR2 SQIVND (reference sequence).

In regard to this clonotype: A clone one base away is much larger, so this may be a read error. The CDR3 DNA reads as TGTGCCAGCAGTTTAGCTGGGATTTACTATGGCTACACCTTC. Translating it yields CASSLAGIYYGYTF. The V gene is TRBV28, the J gene TRBJ1-2; unclear D gene. Germline CDR1 is MDHEN and CDR2 is SYDVKM. This CDR3 contains 14 residues. Trimming stripped 2 bases from V and 3 bases from J, with 10 bases between.

The V and J genes are TRBV29-1 and TRBJ1-1, with a tentative D call TRBD1 (5 bases). The CDR3 has 12 residues. Trimming removed 6 bases from V and 2 bases from J, with 10 bases in between. Germline-derived CDR1 and CDR2 are SQVTM and ANQGSEA. CDR3: CSVYRSNTEAFF. The CDR3, as DNA: TGCAGCGTGTACAGGTCTAACACTGAAGCTTTCTTT.

About this clonotype itself: A much bigger clone sits one base away, suggesting this may be a read error. J is TRBJ1-1 and V is TRBV5-1; D is ambiguous. CDR1 and CDR2 from the germline V gene are SGHRS and YFSETQ. V was shortened by 0 bases and J by 5 bases, with 8 bases between the two germline ends. The CDR3 loop spans 13 amino acids. The CDR3 coding sequence is TGCGCCAGCAGCTTGGCCGTGGTAACTGAAGCTTTCTTT. Its protein is CASSLAVVTEAFF.

The chain combines TRBV3-1 with TRBJ2-5; 7 nucleotides align to TRBD2. The CDR3 runs 14 residues. Germline assignment: CDR1 LGHDT and CDR2 YNNKEL (reference sequence). After removal of 0 bases from V and 6 bases from J, the junction contained 4 bases not matched to a gene. The CDR3 loop is CASSQDSGKQTQYF. In DNA, the CDR3 is TGTGCCAGCAGCCAAGACAGCGGGAAACAGACCCAGTACTTC.

This clonotype has a count of ten or more. This chain joins TRBV27 and TRBJ2-3; a weak D match, TRBD2 (5 bases). Looked up from germline, CDR1 is MNHEY and CDR2 is SMNVEV (reference sequence). V was clipped by 5 bases and J by 7 bases, with 22 bases between them. The CDR3 totals 16 residues. CDR3 region: CASSPQARGKGYTQYF. The CDR3 nucleotides are TGTGCCAGCAGTCCCCAGGCGAGAGGGAAAGGATATACGCAGTATTTT.

This clonotype has only a few counts. This chain joins TRBV5-1 and TRBJ1-4; 8 positions match TRBD1. CDR3 length: 14 residues. V lost 4 bases and J lost 5; bases outside the gene matches: 4. The germline V gene encodes CDR1 SGHRS and CDR2 YFSETQ. The CDR3 region is CASSLDRANEKLFF. CDR3 DNA: TGCGCCAGCAGCCTGGACAGGGCAAATGAAAAACTGTTTTTT.

The rearrangement uses TRBV3-1 and TRBJ2-1; 13 bases are shared with TRBD2. Germline V gene lookup returns CDR1 LGHDT and CDR2 YNNKEL (reference sequence). V lost 9 bases, J lost 9 bases, and 8 bases stayed unmatched. The CDR3 extends over 14 amino acids. For the CDR3, the DNA is TGTGCCAGTACCGGGACTAGCGGGATCGGTGAGCAGTTCTTC. Amino acids: CASTGTSGIGEQFF.

Only one count was recorded for this clonotype. The chain recombines TRBV2 with TRBJ2-3; D remains unclear. This CDR3 region has 12 residues. The germline V and J ends were trimmed by 8 bases and 0 bases, with 6 bases remaining between them. In germline, CDR1 is SNHLY, CDR2 FYNNEI. The CDR3 region is CASVASTDTQYF. CDR3 sequence (DNA): TGTGCCAGCGTGGCGAGCACAGATACGCAGTATTTT.

Comment on this clonotype: A much larger clone lies a single base off, so this may be a read error. V and J are TRBV6-5 and TRBJ2-7, with D perhaps matching TRBD2 (5 bases). With 7 bases removed from V and 4 bases from J, the gap between germline ends came to 23 bases. The CDR3 runs to 16 residues. Germline V gives CDR1 MNHEY, CDR2 SVGAGI. In DNA, the CDR3 is TGTGCCAGCACCCCGGAGTCTGGGAGTAAGAGTTACGAGCAGTACTTC. Translating it yields CASTPESGSKSYEQYF.